Included here is one T cell receptor (beta chain) sequence, with context. Its target is unknown. This sample is part of a study of T cell responses to AZD1222 COVID-19 vaccine. About the research overall: Second-dose groups at about 4 or about 12 weeks were pooled. Findings and limits, study-wide: Increases in Spike-specific TCR breadth and depth were seen after two AZD1222 doses. The study found vaccine-associated CD4 TCRs spanning spike, dominant at 160-218 and 743-854. Targeting of unmutated variant regions was reportedly seen in nearly half of spike-specific TCRs.

Clones were read by immunoSEQ multiplex PCR, and TCRdb kept only the in-frame ones, dropping some. This sample has tens of thousands of clones, with nearly 90% found just once. The V gene end was trimmed by 3 bases and the J gene end by 4 bases; junction bases not matched to a gene: 4. CDR3 size: 14 residues. CDR1 and CDR2 from the germline V gene are SNHLY and FYNNEI. This TCR came from an adult in good health. The V call is TRBV2, the J call TRBJ1-2; 8 bases align to TRBD1. Here the sequenced sample was peripheral blood, taken on day 0 of AZD1222 vaccination. The CDR3 sequence: CASSDRGLIYGYTF. The CDR3 DNA is TGTGCCAGCAGTGACAGGGGGCTGATCTATGGCTACACCTTC.